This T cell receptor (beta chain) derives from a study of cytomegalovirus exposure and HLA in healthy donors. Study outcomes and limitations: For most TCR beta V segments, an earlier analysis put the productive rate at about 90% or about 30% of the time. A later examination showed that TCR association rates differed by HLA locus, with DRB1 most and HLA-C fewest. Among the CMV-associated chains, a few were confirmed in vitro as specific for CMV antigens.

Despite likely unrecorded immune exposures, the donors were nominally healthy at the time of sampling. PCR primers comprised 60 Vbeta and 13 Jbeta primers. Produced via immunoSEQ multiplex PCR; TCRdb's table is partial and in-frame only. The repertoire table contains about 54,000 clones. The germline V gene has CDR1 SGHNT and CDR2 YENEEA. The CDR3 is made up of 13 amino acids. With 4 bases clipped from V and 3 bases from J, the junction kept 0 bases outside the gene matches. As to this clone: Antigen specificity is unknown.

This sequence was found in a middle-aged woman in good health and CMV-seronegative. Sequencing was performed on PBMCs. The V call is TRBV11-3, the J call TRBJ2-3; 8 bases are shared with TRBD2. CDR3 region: CASSSSGTDTQYF. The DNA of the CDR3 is TGTGCCAGCAGCTCTAGCGGGACAGATACGCAGTATTTT.